This TCR beta chain was recovered during a study of T cell changes during pregnancy in multiple sclerosis (dated by TCRdb to about 2019). Background for the entire study: The study examined how the T cell repertoire changed over the course of pregnancy in women with multiple sclerosis.

The germline V gene provides CDR1 LGHNA and CDR2 YSLEER. V is trimmed back by 0 bases and J by 0 bases, and the junction contains 7 bases that no gene match accounts for. The CDR3 sequence holds 18 residues, the cysteine and phenylalanine included. Only the CDR3 DNA is retained, 54 bases long and in frame from the first base. Receptors were amplified or captured by the immunoSEQ multiplex PCR assay. Imported from immuneACCESS, the table was reduced by TCRdb to in-frame sequences with V and J called. These copies leave out some clones; in studies compared against another copy, an unresolved V gene accounts for under half, and the cause of the remainder is not known. This sample has approximately 51,000 clones in its table, and 85% to 95% of those were observed once. Jointly, the top ten make up 1.5% to 2% of the sample. On this clone: It has no known antigen specificity. No much larger clonotype is one base removed from it; base qualities were not supplied.

Sequenced material: peripheral blood, taken in the second trimester of pregnancy. The TCR was taken from a female donor with multiple sclerosis, enrolled in a pregnancy study. The V gene is TRBV4-3 and the J gene is TRBJ2-3; 9 of the junction bases match TRBD2. CDR3 loop: CASSQDSGGRTSTDTQYF. The DNA is TGCGCCAGCAGCCAAGATAGCGGGGGCCGTACTAGCACAGATACGCAGTATTTT.